The 14 T cell receptor beta chains presented below share a single source sample, sequenced in a study of T cell responses to AZD1222 COVID-19 vaccine. Sequenced by immunoSEQ multiplex PCR; TCRdb stores in-frame clones only, minus some. Of more than 95,000 clones listed, 89% are singletons. The sample here was peripheral blood, taken on day 0 of AZD1222 vaccination. The receptor set was obtained from an adult in good health.

This clone was seen a handful of times. V is TRBV5-1 and J is TRBJ2-3, with 8 bases fitting TRBD2. The CDR3 has 17 residues. Germline CDR1 and CDR2: SGHRS and YFSETQ. V lost 4 bases to trimming and J lost 0 bases; unmatched junction nucleotides: 10. The CDR3 loop is CASSPGTSGVSTDTQYF. The CDR3 nucleotides are TGCGCCAGCAGCCCCGGGACTAGTGGGGTTAGCACAGATACGCAGTATTTT.

The chain combines TRBV5-1 with TRBJ1-1, with D unresolved. CDR1 is SGHRS, CDR2 YFSETQ, per germline. Deletions cut 1 base from V and 2 bases from J, with 9 bases between. This CDR3 has 14 residues. In DNA, the CDR3 is TGCGCCAGCAGCTTGTTGTCGGTTAACACTGAAGCTTTCTTT. Its translation is CASSLLSVNTEAFF.

J is TRBJ2-5 and V is TRBV7-9; TRBD1 matches at 7 bases. The V and J ends lost 7 bases and 5 bases, in that order; junction bases with no gene match: 13. Per germline, CDR1 SEHNR and CDR2 FQNEAQ (reference sequence). CDR3 length: 15 residues. CDR3: CASTQPAAQGETQYF. In DNA, the CDR3 is TGTGCCAGCACCCAACCCGCGGCACAGGGGGAGACCCAGTACTTC.

The CDR3 reads CAISPGQAFSEAFF. Written as DNA, the CDR3 is TGTGCCATCTCCCCCGGTCAGGCTTTCAGTGAAGCTTTCTTT. The genes are TRBV28 and TRBJ1-1, with unresolved D. The germline V gene encodes CDR1 MDHEN and CDR2 SYDVKM. The V end lost 10 bases, the J end lost 7 bases, and 22 bases lay between the germline ends. This CDR3 comprises 14 residues.

The rearrangement links TRBV19 to TRBJ2-2; 14 nucleotides agree with TRBD2. The CDR3 length is 19 residues. J was trimmed by 5 bases and V by 5 bases; bases with no gene match: 13. Per the germline V gene, CDR1 is LNHDA and CDR2 is SQIVND (reference sequence). CDR3 residues: CASSFRLAGGTSVTGELFF. In DNA, the CDR3 is TGTGCCAGTAGTTTCAGACTAGCGGGGGGGACGTCGGTAACCGGGGAGCTGTTTTTT.

The rearrangement links TRBV2 to TRBJ1-6, with D possibly TRBD1 on 5 matching bases. Germline V CDR1 and CDR2: SNHLY, FYNNEI. The CDR3 is made up of 17 amino acids. V was shortened by 2 bases and J by 5 bases, with 16 bases between the two germline ends. The CDR3 loop reads CASSEIWEKTDNSPLHF. In nucleotides, the CDR3 is TGTGCCAGCAGTGAAATTTGGGAGAAGACAGATAATTCACCCCTCCACTTT.

The chain recombines TRBV19 with TRBJ2-2, with D tentatively TRBD2 (5 bases). The CDR3 consists of 16 residues. Germline V gene sequence: CDR1 LNHDA, CDR2 SQIVND (reference sequence). The V end lost 1 base, the J end lost 9 bases, and 18 bases lay between the germline ends. CDR3 nucleotide sequence: TGTGCCAGTAGTATAGCCGAGGGCCGGCAAAGCCGGGAGCTGTTTTTT. It specifies CASSIAEGRQSRELFF.

The gene calls are TRBV3-1 (or the pseudogene TRBV3-2) and TRBJ2-1; 7 nucleotides align to TRBD1. With V trimmed by 5 bases and J by 0 bases, 10 bases remained unmatched. The germline CDR1 and CDR2 sequences are LGHDT and YNNKEL (reference sequence). The CDR3 extends over 17 amino acids. In DNA form, the CDR3 reads TGTGCCAGCAGCATCGGACAGGTTCCACCCTCCTACAATGAGCAGTTCTTC. It encodes CASSIGQVPPSYNEQFF.

This clone occurred once. The V gene is TRBV7-7, the J gene TRBJ2-1, with 8 bases matching TRBD2. Germline loops: CDR1 SSHAT, CDR2 FNYEAQ (reference sequence). The V and J ends lost 1 base and 2 bases, in that order; junction bases with no gene match: 1. This CDR3 is built from 15 residues. CDR3 amino acids: CASSLDGGAYNEQFF. The CDR3 DNA follows: TGTGCCAGCAGCTTAGACGGGGGGGCCTACAATGAGCAGTTCTTC.

J is TRBJ1-5 and V is TRBV23-1, with D uncertain. TRBV23-1 is an ORF for which the function is uncertain. Trimming stripped 0 bases from V and 0 bases from J, with 9 bases between. The CDR3 has 16 amino acids. CDR3 region: CASSQSDDYSNQPQHF. In nucleotides, the CDR3 is TGCGCCAGCAGTCAATCGGACGACTATAGCAATCAGCCCCAGCATTTT.

This clone has more than one count but fewer than ten. The V gene is TRBV11-3, the J gene TRBJ2-1; 12 bases agree with TRBD2. Germline V gene sequence: CDR1 SGHNT, CDR2 YENEEA. Trimming removed 5 bases from V and 9 bases from J; junction bases left unmatched: 8. CDR3 length: 15 residues. CDR3 sequence (DNA): TGTGCCAGCAGCCGCCTAGCGGGGGGGCAAGGTGAGCAGTTCTTC. It encodes CASSRLAGGQGEQFF.

CDR3 in DNA: TGTGCCAGCAGTTACGGGCAGAGCCAAGAGACCCAGTACTTC. It encodes CASSYGQSQETQYF. The rearrangement uses TRBV6-6 and TRBJ2-5; D remains ambiguous. Trimming stripped 2 bases from V and 1 base from J, with 8 bases between. The CDR3 is made up of 14 amino acids. Per the germline V gene, CDR1 is MNHNY and CDR2 is SVGAGI (reference sequence).

The chain combines TRBV12-3 or TRBV12-4 with TRBJ1-1; D not resolved. Trimming shortened V by 8 bases and J by 4 bases, and 11 bases separated the two germline ends. This CDR3 has 12 amino acids. CDR3: CASLARTTEAFF. The DNA for the CDR3 is TGTGCCAGCTTGGCGAGGACCACTGAAGCTTTCTTT.

This chain links TRBV5-1 with TRBJ1-2; perhaps TRBD1 as D (5 bases). CDR3 size: 14 residues. Trimming removed 4 bases at V and 2 bases at J, with 12 bases between. CDR1 is SGHRS, CDR2 YFSETQ, per germline. CDR3 sequence: CASSPRGENYGYTF. The CDR3 region has the DNA TGCGCCAGCAGCCCCCGGGGGGAAAACTATGGCTACACCTTC. Together with reference TRBV5-1 and TRBJ1-2, the CDR3 gives the full variable domain: KAGVTQTPRYLIKTRGQQVTLSCSPISGHRSVSWYQQTPGQGLQFLFEYFSETQRNKGNFPGRFSGRQFSNSRSEMNVSTLELGDSALYLCASSPRGENYGYTFGSGTRLTVV.